These T cell receptor beta chains were read from a single sample in a study of blood T cell repertoires in COVID-19. Profiled with immunoSEQ multiplex PCR; TCRdb holds only in-frame clones, not every one. The data show about 160,000 clones, 80% to 90% seen once. The sequenced sample consisted of PBMCs or T cells enriched from blood (not recorded which). The receptors here all came from a woman aged 45-60 years in a cohort exposed to, infected with or recovered from COVID-19 (not recorded which). The CDR3 runs from the conserved cysteine through the conserved F or W. A D gene is named only where the DNA matches it firmly. Clone size is shown for a subset of rows, as once, few, many or a class of expanded clone.

abundance: many
v_gene: TRBV29-1
d_gene: .
j_gene: TRBJ2-7
CDR3aa: CSVEVLRGSYEQYF
CDR3nt: TGCAGCGTTGAAGTTCTCAGGGGCTCCTACGAGCAGTACTTC

abundance: .
v_gene: TRBV4-1
d_gene: TRBD1
j_gene: TRBJ1-4
CDR3aa: CASSQAGQGGNEKLFF
CDR3nt: TGCGCCAGCAGCCAAGCAGGACAGGGTGGTAATGAAAAACTGTTTTTT

abundance: .
v_gene: TRBV30
d_gene: TRBD1
j_gene: TRBJ1-4
CDR3aa: CAWSPGTGGEKLFF
CDR3nt: TGTGCCTGGAGTCCCGGGACAGGCGGGGAAAAACTGTTTTTT

abundance: .
v_gene: TRBV6-2/TRBV6-3
d_gene: .
j_gene: TRBJ2-7
CDR3aa: CASSVQIGGEQYF
CDR3nt: TGTGCCAGCAGCGTCCAAATTGGCGGGGAGCAGTACTTC

abundance: .
v_gene: TRBV3-1/TRBV3-2
d_gene: .
j_gene: TRBJ2-5
CDR3aa: CASSHPGETQYF
CDR3nt: TGTGCCAGCAGCCACCCCGGGGAGACCCAGTACTTC

abundance: .
v_gene: TRBV6-5
d_gene: .
j_gene: TRBJ1-2
CDR3aa: CASSYSTPGRRGYTF
CDR3nt: TGTGCCAGCAGTTACTCGACACCAGGGCGTAGGGGCTACACCTTC

abundance: .
v_gene: TRBV9
d_gene: TRBD1
j_gene: TRBJ1-6
CDR3aa: CASSVRDRAGSPLHF
CDR3nt: TGTGCCAGCAGCGTTCGGGACAGAGCTGGTTCACCCCTCCACTTT

abundance: .
v_gene: TRBV12-5
d_gene: .
j_gene: TRBJ1-1
CDR3aa: CASGLVRSRDDTEAFF
CDR3nt: TGTGCTAGTGGTTTGGTACGGTCCAGGGATGACACTGAAGCTTTCTTT

abundance: .
v_gene: TRBV19
d_gene: .
j_gene: TRBJ2-5
CDR3aa: CASSLAPVETQYF
CDR3nt: TGTGCCAGTAGCCTTGCCCCGGTGGAGACCCAGTACTTC

abundance: .
v_gene: TRBV9
d_gene: .
j_gene: TRBJ2-2
CDR3aa: CASSVDRNTGELFF
CDR3nt: TGTGCCAGCAGCGTAGACAGGAACACCGGGGAGCTGTTTTTT

abundance: .
v_gene: TRBV4-3
d_gene: .
j_gene: TRBJ2-2
CDR3aa: CASSLEDSNTGELFF
CDR3nt: TGCGCCAGCAGCCTTGAGGACAGCAACACCGGGGAGCTGTTTTTT

abundance: few
v_gene: TRBV27
d_gene: .
j_gene: TRBJ2-5
CDR3aa: CASSLTGGAGETQYF
CDR3nt: TGTGCCAGCAGTCTCACTGGGGGGGCAGGAGAGACCCAGTACTTC

abundance: .
v_gene: TRBV5-4
d_gene: TRBD2
j_gene: TRBJ2-3
CDR3aa: CASSLVLAGGGDTQYF
CDR3nt: TGTGCCAGCAGCTTGGTGCTAGCGGGGGGAGGAGATACGCAGTATTTT

abundance: .
v_gene: TRBV12-3/TRBV12-4
d_gene: TRBD1
j_gene: TRBJ1-4
CDR3aa: CASSSRGLKLFF
CDR3nt: TGTGCCAGCAGTTCCAGGGGGCTAAAACTGTTTTTT

abundance: .
v_gene: TRBV29-1
d_gene: .
j_gene: TRBJ2-5
CDR3aa: CSVDGETQYF
CDR3nt: TGCAGCGTTGATGGCGAGACCCAGTACTTC

abundance: .
v_gene: TRBV11-2
d_gene: .
j_gene: TRBJ1-5
CDR3aa: CASSLNRDGQPQHF
CDR3nt: TGTGCCAGCAGCTTAAACAGGGACGGACAGCCCCAGCATTTT

abundance: .
v_gene: TRBV9
d_gene: TRBD1
j_gene: TRBJ1-1
CDR3aa: CASSVGTGFPEAFF
CDR3nt: TGTGCCAGCAGCGTAGGGACAGGGTTCCCTGAAGCTTTCTTT

abundance: .
v_gene: TRBV2
d_gene: TRBD2
j_gene: TRBJ2-3
CDR3aa: CASRYSGGSRSTDTQYF
CDR3nt: TGTGCCAGCAGGTACAGCGGGGGGTCTAGGAGCACAGATACGCAGTATTTT

abundance: .
v_gene: TRBV7-2
d_gene: TRBD2
j_gene: TRBJ2-5
CDR3aa: CASSPGVAGMSQYF
CDR3nt: TGTGCCAGCAGCCCAGGGGTAGCGGGGATGTCCCAGTACTTC

abundance: .
v_gene: TRBV2
d_gene: .
j_gene: TRBJ2-1
CDR3aa: CASSERAGSYNEQFF
CDR3nt: TGTGCCAGCAGTGAGCGGGCCGGCTCCTACAATGAGCAGTTCTTC

abundance: few
v_gene: TRBV9
d_gene: .
j_gene: TRBJ1-2
CDR3aa: CASSVDDRLNYGYTF
CDR3nt: TGTGCCAGCAGCGTAGATGACAGGCTGAACTATGGCTACACCTTC

abundance: .
v_gene: TRBV7-8
d_gene: .
j_gene: TRBJ2-1
CDR3aa: CASSTRDFAGSEQFF
CDR3nt: TGTGCCAGCAGCACGCGGGACTTCGCTGGTAGTGAGCAGTTCTTC

abundance: .
v_gene: TRBV2
d_gene: .
j_gene: TRBJ2-3
CDR3aa: CASSVASPLRTDTQYF
CDR3nt: TGTGCCAGCAGTGTGGCTAGCCCGTTGCGCACAGATACGCAGTATTTT

abundance: .
v_gene: TRBV2
d_gene: TRBD1
j_gene: TRBJ1-2
CDR3aa: CASSTGQGVRGYTF
CDR3nt: TGTGCCAGCAGTACTGGACAGGGGGTGCGAGGCTACACCTTC

abundance: .
v_gene: TRBV5-1
d_gene: .
j_gene: TRBJ2-1
CDR3aa: CAIGEQFF
CDR3nt: TGCGCCATCGGGGAGCAGTTCTTC

abundance: .
v_gene: TRBV7-2
d_gene: .
j_gene: TRBJ2-3
CDR3aa: CASSFRSQVDTQYF
CDR3nt: TGTGCCAGCAGCTTCCGCTCGCAGGTCGATACGCAGTATTTT

abundance: .
v_gene: TRBV4-1
d_gene: .
j_gene: TRBJ2-7
CDR3aa: CASSQDARVIYEQYF
CDR3nt: TGCGCCAGCAGCCAAGATGCCCGGGTTATCTACGAGCAGTACTTC

abundance: once
v_gene: TRBV4-1
d_gene: .
j_gene: TRBJ2-7
CDR3aa: CASSQDSLYEQYF
CDR3nt: TGCGCCAGCAGCCAAGATAGTCTCTACGAGCAGTACTTC

abundance: .
v_gene: TRBV19
d_gene: .
j_gene: TRBJ1-2
CDR3aa: CASSIYPGSGYTF
CDR3nt: TGTGCCAGTAGTATCTATCCGGGGTCCGGCTACACCTTC

abundance: .
v_gene: TRBV19
d_gene: TRBD1
j_gene: TRBJ1-2
CDR3aa: CASSSRGMGYGYTF
CDR3nt: TGTGCCAGTAGCAGCAGGGGGATGGGCTATGGCTACACCTTC

abundance: .
v_gene: TRBV2
d_gene: TRBD1
j_gene: TRBJ1-5
CDR3aa: CASGRDSAQPQHF
CDR3nt: TGTGCCAGCGGCCGGGACAGCGCTCAGCCCCAGCATTTT

abundance: .
v_gene: TRBV30
d_gene: .
j_gene: TRBJ1-1
CDR3aa: CAWRKGGRDTEAFF
CDR3nt: TGTGCCTGGCGTAAAGGGGGTAGGGACACTGAAGCTTTCTTT

abundance: .
v_gene: TRBV11-2
d_gene: .
j_gene: TRBJ1-1
CDR3aa: CASSPRGNTEAFF
CDR3nt: TGTGCCAGCAGCCCACGGGGGAACACTGAAGCTTTCTTT

abundance: .
v_gene: TRBV7-9
d_gene: .
j_gene: TRBJ1-3
CDR3aa: CASSLGQLDGNTIYF
CDR3nt: TGTGCCAGCAGCTTGGGACAATTGGATGGAAACACCATATATTTT

abundance: .
v_gene: TRBV7-6
d_gene: .
j_gene: TRBJ2-5
CDR3aa: CASSVPMGSQETQYF
CDR3nt: TGTGCCAGCAGCGTCCCGATGGGCTCCCAAGAGACCCAGTACTTC

abundance: .
v_gene: TRBV19
d_gene: TRBD1
j_gene: TRBJ2-7
CDR3aa: CASTPGQGPFKQYF
CDR3nt: TGTGCCAGTACCCCCGGACAGGGTCCTTTCAAGCAGTACTTC

abundance: .
v_gene: TRBV6-1
d_gene: TRBD2
j_gene: TRBJ2-1
CDR3aa: CASSETPGLADTNEQFF
CDR3nt: TGTGCCAGCAGCGAAACGCCGGGACTAGCTGACACAAATGAGCAGTTCTTC

abundance: .
v_gene: TRBV5-1
d_gene: TRBD1
j_gene: TRBJ1-2
CDR3aa: CASSWTGEIGYGYTF
CDR3nt: TGCGCCAGCAGCTGGACAGGGGAAATAGGCTATGGCTACACCTTC

abundance: .
v_gene: TRBV2
d_gene: .
j_gene: TRBJ1-3
CDR3aa: CAQAKQASGAGNTIYF
CDR3nt: TGTGCCCAGGCCAAACAGGCCTCGGGGGCTGGAAACACCATATATTTT

abundance: few
v_gene: TRBV4-1
d_gene: TRBD2
j_gene: TRBJ2-7
CDR3aa: CASSSGLAVFYEQYF
CDR3nt: TGCGCCAGCAGCTCCGGACTAGCGGTCTTTTACGAGCAGTACTTC

abundance: .
v_gene: TRBV3-1/TRBV3-2
d_gene: TRBD1
j_gene: TRBJ1-1
CDR3aa: CASSQTRGQGAWTEAFF
CDR3nt: TGTGCCAGCAGCCAAACCCGAGGGCAGGGGGCTTGGACTGAAGCTTTCTTT

abundance: once
v_gene: TRBV25-1
d_gene: TRBD1
j_gene: TRBJ2-2
CDR3aa: CASSDLRQGATGELFF
CDR3nt: TGTGCCAGCAGTGACCTCCGACAGGGGGCCACCGGGGAGCTGTTTTTT

abundance: .
v_gene: TRBV9
d_gene: .
j_gene: TRBJ2-3
CDR3aa: CASSVGAYGDTQYF
CDR3nt: TGTGCCAGCAGCGTAGGCGCCTATGGAGATACGCAGTATTTT

abundance: once
v_gene: TRBV5-1
d_gene: .
j_gene: TRBJ2-5
CDR3aa: CASSPSPQGGRETQYF
CDR3nt: TGCGCCAGCAGCCCCTCCCCGCAGGGGGGTAGAGAGACCCAGTACTTC

abundance: .
v_gene: TRBV9
d_gene: .
j_gene: TRBJ2-1
CDR3aa: CASSVGGTEYNEQFF
CDR3nt: TGTGCCAGCAGCGTTGGGGGGACGGAATACAATGAGCAGTTCTTC

abundance: .
v_gene: TRBV9
d_gene: TRBD2
j_gene: TRBJ2-2
CDR3aa: CASSVAGLAGATGELFF
CDR3nt: TGTGCCAGCAGCGTAGCGGGACTAGCGGGAGCGACCGGGGAGCTGTTTTTT

abundance: .
v_gene: TRBV30
d_gene: TRBD2
j_gene: TRBJ2-3
CDR3aa: CACRAGVSTDTQYF
CDR3nt: TGTGCCTGTAGGGCGGGGGTGAGCACAGATACGCAGTATTTT

abundance: .
v_gene: TRBV6-5
d_gene: .
j_gene: TRBJ2-1
CDR3aa: CASSYSTRAQFF
CDR3nt: TGTGCCAGCAGTTACTCGACTAGGGCGCAGTTCTTC

abundance: .
v_gene: TRBV14
d_gene: TRBD2
j_gene: TRBJ2-1
CDR3aa: CASSPTWGLAPYNEQFF
CDR3nt: TGTGCCAGCAGCCCCACATGGGGACTAGCGCCCTACAATGAGCAGTTCTTC

abundance: .
v_gene: TRBV3-1/TRBV3-2
d_gene: .
j_gene: TRBJ2-7
CDR3aa: CASSQLDSGDWVQYF
CDR3nt: TGTGCCAGCAGCCAACTGGACTCAGGAGATTGGGTGCAGTACTTC

abundance: few
v_gene: TRBV9
d_gene: TRBD2
j_gene: TRBJ2-1
CDR3aa: CASSAGTSAHNEQFF
CDR3nt: TGTGCCAGCAGCGCCGGGACTAGCGCCCACAATGAGCAGTTCTTC